This T cell receptor (beta chain) was recovered during a study of T cell responses to AZD1222 COVID-19 vaccine. CDR1 SEHNR and CDR2 FQNEAQ come from the germline V gene (reference sequence). Germline trimming cut 5 bases from V and 6 bases from J; bases unmatched to any gene: 3. This CDR3 region has 12 residues. With respect to this clone: Its antigen remains unidentified.

Findings and caveats of the study: Within unmutated variant regions lay the reported targets of nearly half of spike-specific TCRs. Repertoires were collected only later (after the peak T cell response had occurred). The donor group comprised mostly white British people and more females; the analysis possibly underestimated clonal diversity.

Some clones are missing from TCRdb's copy, which holds only in-frame ones; the method was immunoSEQ multiplex PCR. The sample has 130,000 to 150,000 clones, about 86% seen once. This receptor was taken from an adult who received the AZD1222 COVID-19 vaccine. The chain has TRBV7-9 and TRBJ1-2; 7 positions match TRBD1. The source was peripheral blood, collected 28 days after the second AZD1222 dose. In nucleotides, the CDR3 is TGTGCCAGCAGCCGGGACAGCAATGGCTACACCTTC. This codes for CASSRDSNGYTF.